The clone carrying this T cell receptor (beta chain) was seen only once. Its antigen remains unknown. This sample is drawn from a study of shared clonotypes between healthy human individuals. Study in general: Donors, aged 18 to 49, were a couple of women and three men.

Sorted-subset replicate PCR reactions contained 200 to 250 ng DNA, corresponding to roughly 29,000 T cell genomes. Method: immunoSEQ multiplex PCR; TCRdb's copy keeps in-frame clones and lacks some. The sample gives about 660,000 clones, roughly 70% of which show up once; under 2% is in the top ten. Study-wide results and caveats: Sorted-subset sequencing, rarefaction showed, was incomplete despite large depth. The study found lower generation probabilities in non-shared clonotypes than in those shared by all four donors.

CDR3 length: 15 amino acids. V trimming: 5 bases; J trimming: 1 base; junction bases outside the gene matches: 3. CDR1 MNHEY and CDR2 SMNVEV come from the germline V gene (reference sequence). The sequence was obtained from a woman in her thirties in good health. This rearrangement joins TRBV27 to TRBJ2-7, with 12 bases identical to TRBD2. Source material: memory CD4+ T cells sorted from blood. The subset was: CD45RA-negative fraction. CDR3: CASSLLAGGSYEQYF. CDR3 coding DNA: TGTGCCAGCAGTCTTCTAGCGGGAGGGTCCTACGAGCAGTACTTC.